This TCR beta chain came from a study of blood T cell repertoires in COVID-19. As handled by the study authors: Nucleated cell counts were estimated from reference gene primer amplification. The method was immunoSEQ multiplex PCR; TCRdb's version includes in-frame clones alone and lacks a portion of them. The V and J calls and clone size are taken from that table; D and trimming were inferred from the DNA. The sample yields roughly 250,000 clones, about 73% seen once. The CDR3 is 14 amino acids. V dropped 5 bases and J dropped 1; count of bases not matched to a gene: 3. Looked up from germline, CDR1 is MNHEY and CDR2 is SVGAGI.

The V call is TRBV6-5, the J call TRBJ2-7, with 9 bases aligning to TRBD1. What was sequenced was peripheral blood. The sequence was collected from an elderly woman with acute or convalescent COVID-19. The CDR3 DNA reads TGTGCCAGCAGTACCGGGACAGGGTCCTACGAGCAGTACTTC. Translating gives CASSTGTGSYEQYF.